The sequence of this TCR beta chain was determined in a study of T-cell memory formation after mild COVID-19. Study conclusions and caveats: Nothing showed for sure that second-wave clones peaking on day 37 were SARS-CoV-2 specific. Later expanders leaned toward CD4+, whereas clones contracting from day 15 to 85 were balanced CD4/CD8. Researchers report contracting CD4+ clones mostly in CM and EM, with CD8+ clones in EMRA.

TCRdb re-called the 5' RACE reads through MiXCR, storing one row per CDR3 protein. The sample shows some 450,000 distinct CDR3 sequences, about 20% of them seen only once. With regard to this clonotype: Its antigen is not known.

CDR3 size: 13 residues. Trimming took off 6 bases at V and 5 bases at J, with 13 bases between the two ends. Germline V gene sequence: CDR1 LNHDA, CDR2 SQIVND (reference sequence). The gene calls are TRBV19 and TRBJ1-2; TRBD1 is a possible D gene (6 bases). What was sequenced was PBMCs or a T cell subset sorted from them (not recorded which). This TCR was recovered from a man aged 18 to 30 who had mild COVID-19 (a few samples of this study predate the infection). Cell type and time point are not known. As DNA, the CDR3 is TGTGCCAGTAGGCCACAGGGATCTTATGGCTACACCTTC. Translated: CASRPQGSYGYTF.